The clone carrying this T cell receptor beta chain has only a few counts. Antigen unknown. TCR beta cDNA libraries had unique molecular identifiers. MiXCR, run by TCRdb on the PCR reads, gives a single entry per CDR3 protein. The sample records a few hundred thousand distinct CDR3 sequences, roughly 40% being singletons. From germline, CDR1 is MNHNY and CDR2 SVGAGI (reference sequence). The V gene end was trimmed by 9 bases and the J gene end by 2 bases; junction bases not matched to a gene: 10. CDR3 size: 15 residues. This specimen comes from a study of post-analysis software for immune sequencing data. Overall study context: The patients showed relapsing-remitting, secondary progressive and progressive-relapsing multiple sclerosis courses. Study-wide points: Patients had higher frequencies than controls of roughly five TRBV segments, including TRBV5-6, TRBV5-1 and TRBV20-1. Significantly lower normalized Chao1 diversity was found in patients with multiple sclerosis relative to controls.

Sequenced input: blood. This TCR derives from a girl aged 2 to 9 with multiple sclerosis. This rearrangement joins TRBV6-6 to TRBJ1-5; 7 bases are shared with TRBD1. CDR3 region: CASGQVLQGNQPQHF. The CDR3 nucleotides are TGTGCCAGTGGACAGGTTTTACAGGGCAATCAGCCCCAGCATTTT.